A single sample is the source of the 30 T cell receptor beta chains below, sequenced in a study of cytomegalovirus exposure and HLA in healthy donors. Primers for the PCR totalled 60 Vbeta and 13 Jbeta. The repertoire was sequenced with immunoSEQ multiplex PCR; TCRdb's copy has only in-frame clones and lacks some. Here the sample spans roughly 150,000 clones, 60% to 80% being singletons. Input material: PBMCs. The source of these receptors is a man between 18 and 29 years old in good health and CMV-seropositive.

CDR3 sequence: CASSGPGQGNTEAFF. The CDR3 coding sequence is TGTGCCAGCAGTGGCCCCGGACAGGGGAACACTGAAGCTTTCTTT. V is TRBV6-1 and J is TRBJ1-1; TRBD1 matches at 8 bases. CDR3 length: 15 residues. With V trimmed by 4 bases and J by 1 base, 5 bases remained unmatched. Per the germline V gene, CDR1 is MNHNS and CDR2 is SASEGT.

This clone was counted between two and nine times. The gene calls are TRBV14 and TRBJ1-2; possibly TRBD1 for D (6 bases). Trimming removed 2 bases from V and 5 bases from J, with 9 bases in between. This CDR3 spans 13 amino acids. Germline CDR1 is SGHDN and CDR2 is FVKESK. The DNA of the CDR3 is TGTGCCAGCAGCCAAAGGGACATTTATGGCTACACCTTC. Residues: CASSQRDIYGYTF.

The CDR3: CASSLGFGVTEAFF. DNA of the CDR3: TGTGCCAGCAGCTTAGGATTTGGAGTCACTGAAGCTTTCTTT. The rearrangement joins TRBV11-3 to TRBJ1-1; D gene unclear. Germline CDR1 and CDR2: SGHNT and YENEEA. V shed 1 base and J shed 4 bases, with 10 bases lying between them. The CDR3 has 14 amino acids.

There are a few counts of this clone. The chain joins TRBV7-8 to TRBJ1-2; possibly TRBD1 for D (6 bases). V dropped 3 bases and J dropped 0 bases, with 11 bases sitting between them. This CDR3 contains 15 residues. Germline assignment: CDR1 SGHVS and CDR2 FQNEAQ. For the CDR3, the DNA is TGTGCCAGCAGCTTCCGGGACATAGCTAACTATGGCTACACCTTC. Encoded protein: CASSFRDIANYGYTF.

V gene TRBV9 combines with J gene TRBJ2-5; 7 bases are a match to TRBD2. Per germline, CDR1 SGDLS and CDR2 YYNGEE. V was pared by 3 bases and J by 1 base, with 6 bases of the junction left unmatched. The CDR3 has 15 residues. CDR3 in amino acids: CASSESGGFQETQYF. For the CDR3, the DNA is TGTGCCAGCAGCGAATCGGGGGGATTCCAAGAGACCCAGTACTTC.

V gene TRBV5-4 combines with J gene TRBJ2-1, with a weak D call TRBD2 (6 bases). The CDR3 is 15 amino acids. Per the germline V gene, CDR1 is SGHNT and CDR2 is YYREEE (reference sequence). Trimming stripped 4 bases from V and 7 bases from J, with 18 bases between. CDR3 sequence: CASSPYRDSTNEQFF. The CDR3 nucleotides are TGTGCCAGCAGCCCCTATCGGGACTCCACAAATGAGCAGTTCTTC. The full variable domain, in which reference TRBV5-4 and TRBJ2-1 provide the parts outside the CDR3, is ETGVTQSPTHLIKTRGQQVTLRCSSQSGHNTVSWYQQALGQGPQFIFQYYREEENGRGNFPPRFSGLQFPNYSSELNVNALELDDSALYLCASSPYRDSTNEQFFGPGTRLTVL.

This chain uses TRBV5-1 with TRBJ2-2; D is unresolved. V lost 4 bases, J lost 6 bases, and 13 bases lay in between. Germline lookup yields CDR1 SGHRS and CDR2 YFSETQ. The CDR3 spans 14 residues. The CDR3 loop reads CASSTVEFPGELFF. The CDR3 DNA reads TGCGCCAGCAGCACAGTTGAGTTTCCCGGGGAGCTGTTTTTT.

The sample holds a few counts of this clone. The V call is TRBV5-8, the J call TRBJ2-5; TRBD2 matches at 8 bases. This CDR3 is 15 amino acids long. Germline loops: CDR1 SGHTS, CDR2 YDEGEE. Trimming cost V 2 bases and J 2 bases; bases outside gene matches: 5. The CDR3 coding sequence is TGTGCCAGCAGCTTTAGCGGGACCCTACAAGAGACCCAGTACTTC. The encoded protein is CASSFSGTLQETQYF.

This clone showed up just a few times. The V call is TRBV5-4, the J call TRBJ1-1, with no clear D. Germline V gene lookup returns CDR1 SGHNT and CDR2 YYREEE (reference sequence). V lost 4 bases and J lost 3, with 10 bases in between. The CDR3 is 13 residues long. For the CDR3, the DNA is TGTGCCAGCAGCCGCCTAACGGACACTGAAGCTTTCTTT. As protein: CASSRLTDTEAFF. Combining the CDR3 with reference TRBV5-4 and TRBJ1-1 gives the whole variable domain ETGVTQSPTHLIKTRGQQVTLRCSSQSGHNTVSWYQQALGQGPQFIFQYYREEENGRGNFPPRFSGLQFPNYSSELNVNALELDDSALYLCASSRLTDTEAFFGQGTRLTVV.

The V and J genes are TRBV5-6 and TRBJ2-7, with 7 bases aligning to TRBD2. Germline lookup yields CDR1 SGHDT and CDR2 YYEEEE. The CDR3 runs to 14 residues. The V gene end was trimmed by 4 bases and the J gene end by 3 bases; junction bases not matched to a gene: 7. The CDR3 here is CASSQSGKVYEQYV. The DNA of the CDR3 is TGTGCCAGCAGCCAAAGCGGGAAAGTCTACGAGCAGTACGTC.

This chain's CDR3 is CASSRGQPEGYTF. The CDR3, as DNA: TGTGCCAGTAGTAGGGGGCAGCCGGAGGGCTACACCTTC. The chain is built from TRBV19 and TRBJ1-2, with TRBD1 as a possible D gene (6 bases). Trimming cost V 4 bases and J 8 bases, with 14 bases left between them. Looked up from germline, CDR1 is LNHDA and CDR2 is SQIVND (reference sequence). The CDR3 spans 13 residues.

The rearrangement links TRBV6-1 to TRBJ1-2, with D uncertain. V lost 6 bases, J lost 8 bases, and 16 bases lay in between. Germline V gene data show CDR1 as MNHNS and CDR2 as SASEGT. The CDR3 extends over 13 amino acids. The CDR3 DNA follows: TGTGCCAGCAGCGTGAGAAGCGCGGAAGGCTACACCTTC. Its translation is CASSVRSAEGYTF.

This rearrangement joins TRBV20-1 to TRBJ1-4; unclear D gene. Germline CDR1 reads DFQATT; CDR2 reads SNEGSKA (reference sequence). V lost 5 bases, J lost 15 bases, and 13 bases lay in between. The CDR3 consists of 10 residues. The CDR3 is CSAQGGNLFF. In nucleotides, the CDR3 is TGCAGTGCTCAAGGAGGGAACTTGTTTTTT.

This clone was detected once. The chain is built from TRBV13 and TRBJ1-2; D gene unclear. The germline V gene encodes CDR1 PRHDT and CDR2 FYEKMQ (reference sequence). The CDR3 contains 15 residues. V shed 0 bases and J shed 2 bases, with 10 bases lying between them. The CDR3 loop is CASSLGAEKNYGYTF. For the CDR3, the DNA is TGTGCCAGCAGCTTAGGCGCGGAAAAAAACTATGGCTACACCTTC.

The DNA of the CDR3 is TGTGCCAGCAGTTTAAAAGCTGGGACCGGCGGGGCAGATACGCAGTATTTT. Its protein product is CASSLKAGTGGADTQYF. This rearrangement joins TRBV27 to TRBJ2-3; D possibly corresponds to TRBD2 (6 bases). Trimming pared 2 bases from V and 4 bases from J, leaving 19 bases between. The CDR3 runs 17 residues. Germline CDR1 is MNHEY and CDR2 is SMNVEV (reference sequence).

The chain employs TRBV5-1 and TRBJ1-1; D is unclear. CDR3 length equals 14 residues. Trimming pared 4 bases from V and 2 bases from J, leaving 12 bases between. Germline values: CDR1 SGHRS, CDR2 YFSETQ. The CDR3 DNA sequence: TGCGCCAGCAGCCCCCGAGCCCTAAACACTGAAGCTTTCTTT. Translated: CASSPRALNTEAFF.

This chain connects TRBV4-1 to TRBJ1-4, with 8 positions matching TRBD1. V shed 2 bases and J 8 bases; nucleotides not matched to a gene: 7. The germline V gene has CDR1 MGHRA and CDR2 YSYEKL. CDR3 length equals 15 residues. CDR3 in DNA: TGCGCCAGCAGCCAAACGGACAGGGTTTACGAAAAACTGTTTTTT. It translates to CASSQTDRVYEKLFF.

This clone was recorded once. This chain connects TRBV14 to TRBJ1-6; a weak D match, TRBD1 (6 bases). This CDR3 region has 14 residues. The ends were cut back, 6 bases at V and 5 bases at J, with 11 bases in the middle. CDR1 is SGHDN and CDR2 is FVKESK in the germline V gene. The CDR3 protein is CASRQRGNNSPLHF. For the CDR3, the DNA is TGTGCCAGCAGACAAAGGGGGAATAATTCACCCCTCCACTTT.

This clone has a handful of counts. J is TRBJ2-3 and V is TRBV6-6; 8 positions agree with TRBD2. The CDR3 loop spans 15 amino acids. CDR1 is MNHNY, CDR2 SVGAGI, per germline (reference sequence). The V gene end was trimmed by 2 bases and the J gene end by 2 bases; junction bases not matched to a gene: 3. CDR3 nucleotide sequence: TGTGCCAGCAGTTACAGGCGGGGGGTCACAGATACGCAGTATTTT. It yields the protein CASSYRRGVTDTQYF.

The chain couples TRBV6-1 to TRBJ2-7, with 9 nucleotides matching TRBD1. J gave up 2 bases and V 2 bases, and 13 bases lay outside the gene matches. Germline assignment: CDR1 MNHNS and CDR2 SASEGT. The CDR3 length is 18 residues. The CDR3 is CASSERPGTGLNPYEQYV. CDR3 sequence (DNA): TGTGCCAGCAGTGAAAGACCCGGGACAGGGCTGAACCCCTACGAGCAGTACGTC.

A few counts support this clone. The rearrangement uses TRBV28 and TRBJ1-2, with TRBD1 identical over 7 bases. The CDR3 length is 14 residues. From germline, CDR1 is MDHEN and CDR2 SYDVKM. Unmatched junction bases numbered 7, after V lost 7 bases and J lost 2 bases. Here the CDR3 reads CASILGDRNYGYTF. In DNA, the CDR3 is TGTGCCAGCATCCTAGGGGACAGAAACTATGGCTACACCTTC.

This sequence joins TRBV7-2 and TRBJ2-1; possible D gene TRBD2, 6 bases. Germline V CDR1 and CDR2: SGHTA, FQGNSA. The CDR3 totals 14 residues. V gave up 5 bases and J gave up 4 bases, with 12 bases separating them. DNA for the CDR3: TGTGCCAGCAGCCCCCCGGGAGCTTACAATGAGCAGTTCTTC. Protein product: CASSPPGAYNEQFF.

This sequence joins TRBV5-4 and TRBJ2-1; 10 positions match TRBD1. Germline V gene lookup returns CDR1 SGHNT and CDR2 YYREEE (reference sequence). The CDR3 spans 16 residues. Trimming took 3 bases from V and 6 from J; bases not matched to a gene: 9. The CDR3 region has the DNA TGTGCCAGCAGCTCCCCCGACAGGGGGCAAATCAATGAGCAGTTCTTC. As protein: CASSSPDRGQINEQFF.

V and J are TRBV7-8 and TRBJ2-7; D perhaps matches TRBD1 (5 bases). CDR1 is SGHVS and CDR2 is FQNEAQ in the germline V gene. This CDR3 contains 13 residues. CDR3 sequence (DNA): TGTGTCAGCAGCTTTATCGGCCAGGGCGAGCAGTACGTC. This sequence encodes CVSSFIGQGEQYV.

This clone occurred a few times. The chain couples TRBV5-1 to TRBJ2-1, with 9 bases matching TRBD2. V lost 1 base, J lost 8 bases, and 10 bases stayed unmatched. Germline lookup yields CDR1 SGHRS and CDR2 YFSETQ. This CDR3 has 16 residues. CDR3 nucleotides: TGCGCCAGCAGCTTGAGCGGTAGCGGGAGCGGGGATGAGCAGTTCTTC. Translated: CASSLSGSGSGDEQFF.

The chain's CDR3 is CAISEQASNYGYTF. The CDR3 nucleotides are TGTGCCATCAGTGAACAGGCCTCTAACTATGGCTACACCTTC. V is TRBV10-3 and J is TRBJ1-2; possibly TRBD1 for D (5 bases). The CDR3 has 14 amino acids. CDR1 and CDR2 (germline): ENHRY, SYGVKD. V lost 3 bases, J lost 0 bases, and 8 bases lay in between.

This chain joins TRBV9 and TRBJ2-2, with TRBD2 identical over 12 bases. The CDR3 sequence is 16 residues long. Germline CDR1 reads SGDLS; CDR2 reads YYNGEE. Trimming took 4 bases from V and 7 from J; bases not matched to a gene: 8. The CDR3 spells CASSTRLAGALGELFF. In DNA, the CDR3 is TGTGCCAGCAGCACCCGACTAGCGGGGGCCCTCGGGGAGCTGTTTTTT.

The chain combines TRBV27 with TRBJ2-1, with TRBD2 identical over 8 bases. From germline, CDR1 is MNHEY and CDR2 SMNVEV (reference sequence). The CDR3 covers 14 residues. V dropped 3 bases and J dropped 9; count of bases not matched to a gene: 7. The CDR3, as DNA: TGTGCCAGCAGTTTCCCCCCGGGGGGGGGTGAGCAGTTCTTC. This codes for CASSFPPGGGEQFF.

This chain connects TRBV9 to TRBJ2-3, with 16 bases matching TRBD2. V trimming: 4 bases; J trimming: 2 bases; junction bases outside the gene matches: 10. The germline gives CDR1 SGDLS, CDR2 YYNGEE. This CDR3 comprises 19 residues. The CDR3 DNA reads TGTGCCAGCAGCTCGGGACTAGCGGGGGGGCCCCCCTTCACAGATACGCAGTATTTT. As protein: CASSSGLAGGPPFTDTQYF. Full variable domain (rest looked up from reference TRBV9 and TRBJ2-3): DSGVTQTPKHLITATGQRVTLRCSPRSGDLSVYWYQQSLDQGLQFLIQYYNGEERAKGNILERFSAQQFPDLHSELNLSSLELGDSALYFCASSSGLAGGPPFTDTQYFGPGTRLTVL.

The chain joins TRBV25-1 to TRBJ2-5, with D maybe TRBD2 (6 bases). The CDR3 consists of 11 residues. Trimming took 10 bases from V and 7 from J, leaving 13 bases between them. Germline CDR1 reads MGHDK; CDR2 reads SYGVNS. Here the CDR3 DNA reads TGTGCCACCCACCAGGAGGGGACCCAGTACTTC. Translation: CATHQEGTQYF.